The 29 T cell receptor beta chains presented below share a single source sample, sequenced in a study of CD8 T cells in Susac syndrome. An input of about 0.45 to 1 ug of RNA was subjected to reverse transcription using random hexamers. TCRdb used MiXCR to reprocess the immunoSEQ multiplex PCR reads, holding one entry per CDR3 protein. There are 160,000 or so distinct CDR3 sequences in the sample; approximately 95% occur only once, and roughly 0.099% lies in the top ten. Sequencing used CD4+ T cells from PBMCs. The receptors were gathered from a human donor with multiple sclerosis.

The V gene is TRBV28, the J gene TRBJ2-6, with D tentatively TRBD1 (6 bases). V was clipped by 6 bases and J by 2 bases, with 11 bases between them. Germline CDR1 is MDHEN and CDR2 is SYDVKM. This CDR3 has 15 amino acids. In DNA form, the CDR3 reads TGTGCCAGCAGACCAAACAGGGCTGGGGCCAACGTCCTGACTTTC. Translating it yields CASRPNRAGANVLTF.

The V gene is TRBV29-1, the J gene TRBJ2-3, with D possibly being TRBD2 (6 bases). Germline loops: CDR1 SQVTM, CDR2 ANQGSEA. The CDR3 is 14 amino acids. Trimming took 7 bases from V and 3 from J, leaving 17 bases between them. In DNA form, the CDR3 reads TGCAGCGCCGGGACTCTACTTTTGACAGATACGCAGTATTTT. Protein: CSAGTLLLTDTQYF.

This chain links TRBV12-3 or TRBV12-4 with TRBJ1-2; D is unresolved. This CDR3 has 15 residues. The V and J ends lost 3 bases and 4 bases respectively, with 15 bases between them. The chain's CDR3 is CASSFSQSDPYGYTF. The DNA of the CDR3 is TGTGCCAGCAGTTTCTCACAGTCGGATCCCTATGGCTACACCTTC.

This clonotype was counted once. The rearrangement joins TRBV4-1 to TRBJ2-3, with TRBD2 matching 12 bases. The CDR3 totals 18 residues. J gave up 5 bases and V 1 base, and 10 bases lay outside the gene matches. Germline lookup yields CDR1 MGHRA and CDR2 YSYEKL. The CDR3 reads CASSQGKSSGRAGDTQYF. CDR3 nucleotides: TGCGCCAGCAGCCAAGGAAAATCTAGCGGGAGGGCGGGAGATACGCAGTATTTT.

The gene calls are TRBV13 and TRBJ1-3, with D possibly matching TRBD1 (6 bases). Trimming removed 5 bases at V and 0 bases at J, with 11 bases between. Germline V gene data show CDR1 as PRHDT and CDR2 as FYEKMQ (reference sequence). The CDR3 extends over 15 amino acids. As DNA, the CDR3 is TGTGCCAGCAGCCCGGGACACCCCTCTGGAAACACCATATATTTT. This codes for CASSPGHPSGNTIYF.

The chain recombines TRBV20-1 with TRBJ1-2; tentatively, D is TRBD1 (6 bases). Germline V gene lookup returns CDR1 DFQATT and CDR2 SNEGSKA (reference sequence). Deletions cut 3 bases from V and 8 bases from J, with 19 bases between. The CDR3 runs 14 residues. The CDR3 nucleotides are TGCAGTGCTAGCCCTACAGGGAGTTCTCGGGGCTACACCTTC. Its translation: CSASPTGSSRGYTF.

CDR3 DNA sequence: TGTGCCAGCAGCTTAATGGGAGGGGATGAGCAGTTCTTC. Protein: CASSLMGGDEQFF. This chain links TRBV7-2 with TRBJ2-1; TRBD2 aligns across 7 bases. Germline trimming cut 2 bases from V and 8 bases from J; bases unmatched to any gene: 3. This CDR3 region has 13 residues. Germline-derived CDR1 and CDR2 are SGHTA and FQGNSA.

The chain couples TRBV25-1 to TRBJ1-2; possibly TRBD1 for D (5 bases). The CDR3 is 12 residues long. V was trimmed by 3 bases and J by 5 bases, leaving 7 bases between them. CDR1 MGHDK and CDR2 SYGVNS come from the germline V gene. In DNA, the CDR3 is TGTGCCAGCAGTGAGGGGCGATATGGCTACACCTTC. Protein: CASSEGRYGYTF.

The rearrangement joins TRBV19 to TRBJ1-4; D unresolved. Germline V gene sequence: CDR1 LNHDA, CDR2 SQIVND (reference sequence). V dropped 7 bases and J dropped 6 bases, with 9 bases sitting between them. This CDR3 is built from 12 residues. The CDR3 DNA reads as TGTGCCAGTAATATCCGGGATGAAAAACTGTTTTTT. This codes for CASNIRDEKLFF.

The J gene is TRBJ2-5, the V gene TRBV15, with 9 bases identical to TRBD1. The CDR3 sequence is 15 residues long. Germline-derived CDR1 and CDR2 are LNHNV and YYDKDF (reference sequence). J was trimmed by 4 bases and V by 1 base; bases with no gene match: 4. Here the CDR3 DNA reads TGTGCCACCAGCAGAGCCGGGACAGGGATAGAGACCCAGTACTTC. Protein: CATSRAGTGIETQYF.

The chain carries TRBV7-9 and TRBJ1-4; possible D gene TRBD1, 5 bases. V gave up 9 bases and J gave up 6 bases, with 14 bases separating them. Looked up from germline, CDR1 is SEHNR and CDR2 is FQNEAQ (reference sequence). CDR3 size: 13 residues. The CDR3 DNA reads TGTGCCAGTTCGGAGGGGCGGTATGAAAAACTGTTTTTT. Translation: CASSEGRYEKLFF.

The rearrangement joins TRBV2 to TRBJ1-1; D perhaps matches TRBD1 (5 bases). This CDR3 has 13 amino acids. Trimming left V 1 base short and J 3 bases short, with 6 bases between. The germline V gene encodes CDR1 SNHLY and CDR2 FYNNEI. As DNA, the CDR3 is TGTGCCAGCAGTGAAGAAGGGGACACTGAAGCTTTCTTT. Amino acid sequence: CASSEEGDTEAFF.

The DNA of the CDR3 is TGCGCCAGCAGCGAAGGTCCGTCCAATGAGCAGTTCTTC. Its translation is CASSEGPSNEQFF. J is TRBJ2-1 and V is TRBV10-1, with unresolved D. Trimming cost V 6 bases and J 6 bases, with 12 bases left between them. CDR3 length: 13 amino acids. Germline V gene sequence: CDR1 WNHNN, CDR2 SYGVQD (reference sequence).

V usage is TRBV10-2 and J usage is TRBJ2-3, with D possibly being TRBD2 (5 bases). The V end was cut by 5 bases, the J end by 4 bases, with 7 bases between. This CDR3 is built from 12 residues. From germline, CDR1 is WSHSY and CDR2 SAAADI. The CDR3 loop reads CASSSGSDTQYF. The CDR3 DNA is TGCGCCAGCAGTAGCGGCTCAGATACGCAGTATTTT.

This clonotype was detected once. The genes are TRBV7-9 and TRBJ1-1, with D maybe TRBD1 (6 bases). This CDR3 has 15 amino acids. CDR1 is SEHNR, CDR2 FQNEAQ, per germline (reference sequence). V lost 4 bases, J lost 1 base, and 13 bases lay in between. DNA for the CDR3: TGTGCCAGCAGCTACCCGGGACATTCGAACACTGAAGCTTTCTTT. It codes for CASSYPGHSNTEAFF.

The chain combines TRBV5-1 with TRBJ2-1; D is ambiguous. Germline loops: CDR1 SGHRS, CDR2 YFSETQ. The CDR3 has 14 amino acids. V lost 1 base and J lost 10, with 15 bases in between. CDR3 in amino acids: CASSLSSESREQFF. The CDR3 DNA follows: TGCGCCAGCAGCTTGTCTTCTGAGTCACGGGAGCAGTTCTTC.

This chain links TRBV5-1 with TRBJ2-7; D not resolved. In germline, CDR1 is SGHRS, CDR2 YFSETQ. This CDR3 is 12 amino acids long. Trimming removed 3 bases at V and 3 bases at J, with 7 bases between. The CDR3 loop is CASSYDDYEQYF. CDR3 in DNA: TGCGCCAGCAGCTACGACGACTACGAGCAGTACTTC.

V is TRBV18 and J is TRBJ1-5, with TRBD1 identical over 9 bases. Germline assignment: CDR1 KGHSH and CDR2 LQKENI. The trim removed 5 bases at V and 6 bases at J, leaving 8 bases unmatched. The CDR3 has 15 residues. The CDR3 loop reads CASSIGTGRAQPQHF. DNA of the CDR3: TGTGCCAGCTCAATCGGGACAGGGAGGGCTCAGCCCCAGCATTTT. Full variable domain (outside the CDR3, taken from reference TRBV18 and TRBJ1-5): NAGVMQNPRHLVRRRGQEARLRCSPMKGHSHVYWYRQLPEEGLKFMVYLQKENIIDESGMPKERFSAEFPKEGPSILRIQQVVRGDSAAYFCASSIGTGRAQPQHFGDGTRLSIL.

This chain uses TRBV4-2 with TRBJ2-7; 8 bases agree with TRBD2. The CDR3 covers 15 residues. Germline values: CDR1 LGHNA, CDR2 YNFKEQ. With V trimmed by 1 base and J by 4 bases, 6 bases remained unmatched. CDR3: CASSQVWKREYEQYF. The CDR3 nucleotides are TGTGCCAGCAGCCAAGTTTGGAAGCGGGAGTACGAGCAGTACTTC.

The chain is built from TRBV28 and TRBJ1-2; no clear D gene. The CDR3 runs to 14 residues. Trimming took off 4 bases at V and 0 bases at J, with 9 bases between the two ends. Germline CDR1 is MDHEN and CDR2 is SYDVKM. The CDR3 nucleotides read TGTGCCAGCAGTTCCGGAGGGTCTAACTATGGCTACACCTTC. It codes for CASSSGGSNYGYTF.

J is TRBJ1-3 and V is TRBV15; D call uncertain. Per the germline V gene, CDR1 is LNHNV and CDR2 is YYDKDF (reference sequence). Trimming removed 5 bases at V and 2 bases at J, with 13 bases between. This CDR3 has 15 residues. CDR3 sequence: CATSHSGTTGNTIYF. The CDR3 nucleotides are TGTGCCACCAGCCACAGCGGTACTACTGGAAACACCATATATTTT.

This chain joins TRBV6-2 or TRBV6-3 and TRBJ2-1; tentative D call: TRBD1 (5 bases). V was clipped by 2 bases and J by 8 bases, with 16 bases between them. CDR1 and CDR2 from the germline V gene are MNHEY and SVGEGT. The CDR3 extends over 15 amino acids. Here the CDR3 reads CASSYDSIRFYEQFF. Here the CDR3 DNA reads TGTGCCAGCAGTTACGACAGCATTAGATTCTATGAGCAGTTCTTC.

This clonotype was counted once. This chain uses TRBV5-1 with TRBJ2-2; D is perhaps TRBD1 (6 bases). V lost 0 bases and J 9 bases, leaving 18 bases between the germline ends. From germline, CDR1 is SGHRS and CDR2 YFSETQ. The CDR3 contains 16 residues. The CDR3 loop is CASSLGAGATSRELFF. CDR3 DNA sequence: TGCGCCAGCAGCTTGGGTGCAGGGGCGACCTCCCGGGAGCTGTTTTTT.

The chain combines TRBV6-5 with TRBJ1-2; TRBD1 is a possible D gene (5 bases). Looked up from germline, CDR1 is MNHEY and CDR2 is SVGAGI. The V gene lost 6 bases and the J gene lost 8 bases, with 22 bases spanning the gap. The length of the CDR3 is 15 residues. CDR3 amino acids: CASRQGSTGVGGYTF. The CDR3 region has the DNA TGTGCCAGCAGGCAGGGATCAACGGGGGTAGGCGGCTACACCTTC.

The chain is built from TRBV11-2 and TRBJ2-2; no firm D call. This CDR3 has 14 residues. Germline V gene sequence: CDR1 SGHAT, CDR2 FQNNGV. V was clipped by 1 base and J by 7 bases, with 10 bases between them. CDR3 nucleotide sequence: TGTGCCAGCAGCTTAGTGGAGTGGGGCGGGGAGCTGTTTTTT. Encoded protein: CASSLVEWGGELFF.

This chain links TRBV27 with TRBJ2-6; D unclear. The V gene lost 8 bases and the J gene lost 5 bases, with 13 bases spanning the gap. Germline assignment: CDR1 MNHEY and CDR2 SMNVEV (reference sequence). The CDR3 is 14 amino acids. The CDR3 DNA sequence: TGTGCCAGCTCGCCCGAGTTTAGGGCCAACGTCCTGACTTTC. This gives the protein CASSPEFRANVLTF. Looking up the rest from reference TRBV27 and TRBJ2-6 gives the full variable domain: EAQVTQNPRYLITVTGKKLTVTCSQNMNHEYMSWYRQDPGLGLRQIYYSMNVEVTDKGDVPEGYKVSRKEKRNFPLILESPSPNQTSLYFCASSPEFRANVLTFGAGSRLTVL.

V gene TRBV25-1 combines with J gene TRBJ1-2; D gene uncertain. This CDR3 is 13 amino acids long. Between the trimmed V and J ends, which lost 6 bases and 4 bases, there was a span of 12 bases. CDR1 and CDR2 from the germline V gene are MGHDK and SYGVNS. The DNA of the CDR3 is TGTGCCAGCAGCCCACCGGGCCTCTATGGCTACACCTTC. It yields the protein CASSPPGLYGYTF.

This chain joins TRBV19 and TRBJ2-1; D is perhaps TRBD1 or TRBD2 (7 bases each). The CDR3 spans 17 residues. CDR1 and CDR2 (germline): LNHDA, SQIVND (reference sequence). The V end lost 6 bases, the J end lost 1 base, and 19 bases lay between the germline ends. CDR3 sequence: CASRQRGGGSSYNEQFF. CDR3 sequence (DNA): TGTGCCAGTAGACAGAGAGGGGGCGGGAGTTCCTACAATGAGCAGTTCTTC.

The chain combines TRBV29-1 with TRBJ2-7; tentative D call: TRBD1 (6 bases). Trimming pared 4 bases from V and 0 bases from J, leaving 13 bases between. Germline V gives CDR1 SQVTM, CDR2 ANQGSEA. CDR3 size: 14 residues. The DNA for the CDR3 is TGCAGCGTTGTGAAACAGGGTAGCTCCTACGAGCAGTACTTC. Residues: CSVVKQGSSYEQYF.